The 13 T cell receptor beta chains below all came from one sample that was sequenced in a study of patients and donors after allogeneic stem cell transplantation. TCRdb re-analysed the RT-PCR reads in MiXCR, keeping a single row per CDR3 protein. The repertoire holds roughly 880,000 distinct CDR3 sequences, with approximately 18% as singletons. Source material: blood, either unsorted or a sorted T cell fraction (not recorded which). The receptor set was obtained from a human donor who was either an allogeneic HSCT recipient or a stem cell or donor lymphocyte infusion donor (not recorded which). It is not recorded whose cells these are; they may come from a transplant donor.

The CDR3 loop reads CSARDHEVDYGYTF. CDR3 DNA: TGCAGTGCTAGAGATCACGAGGTAGACTATGGCTACACCTTC. This chain links TRBV20-1 with TRBJ1-2, with D unresolved. From germline, CDR1 is DFQATT and CDR2 SNEGSKA (reference sequence). CDR3 length: 14 amino acids. The V gene lost 0 bases and the J gene lost 3 bases, with 11 bases spanning the gap.

In its sample, this clonotype was seen a few times. The genes are TRBV12-3 or TRBV12-4 and TRBJ2-5; 9 nucleotides agree with TRBD1. This CDR3 contains 15 residues. The trim removed 3 bases at V and 7 bases at J, leaving 9 bases unmatched. For the CDR3, the DNA is TGTGCCAGCAGTTTGTCCCCCCGACAGGGGGGGACCCAGTACTTC. This sequence encodes CASSLSPRQGGTQYF.

In this sample, this clonotype turned up a few times. The J gene is TRBJ2-1, the V gene TRBV27; the match to TRBD1 covers 9 bases. CDR1 and CDR2 (germline): MNHEY, SMNVEV (reference sequence). After removal of 8 bases from V and 0 bases from J, the junction contained 5 bases not matched to a gene. The CDR3 consists of 15 residues. CDR3 in amino acids: CASGGQGSSYNEQFF. In nucleotides, the CDR3 is TGTGCCAGCGGAGGACAGGGGAGCTCCTACAATGAGCAGTTCTTC.

This clonotype came up a few times. This chain connects TRBV10-3 to TRBJ2-7, with 9 bases that match TRBD2. V gave up 3 bases and J gave up 2 bases; unmatched junction bases: 2. This CDR3 spans 14 amino acids. Germline lookup yields CDR1 ENHRY and CDR2 SYGVKD. The chain's CDR3 is CAISDVAGAYEQYF. CDR3 nucleotides: TGTGCCATCAGTGACGTAGCGGGAGCCTACGAGCAGTACTTC.

This clonotype appeared a few times. This sequence joins TRBV29-1 and TRBJ1-1, with TRBD1 as a possible D gene (5 bases). Trimming cost V 4 bases and J 6 bases, with 12 bases left between them. The CDR3 is 12 amino acids. Germline V CDR1 and CDR2: SQVTM, ANQGSEA. CDR3: CSVGRGVAEAFF. DNA of the CDR3: TGCAGCGTTGGAAGGGGTGTCGCTGAAGCTTTCTTT.

This rearrangement joins TRBV7-6 to TRBJ2-3; D unresolved. Germline assignment: CDR1 SGHVS and CDR2 FNYEAQ. Trimming pared 4 bases from V and 0 bases from J, leaving 11 bases between. The CDR3 has 15 residues. This chain's CDR3 is CASSSDGRSTDTQYF. The CDR3 DNA reads TGTGCCAGCAGCTCAGACGGACGGAGCACAGATACGCAGTATTTT.

The J gene is TRBJ1-1, the V gene TRBV12-3 or TRBV12-4; 11 bases agree with TRBD1. V lost 5 bases and J lost 6; bases outside the gene matches: 8. This CDR3 comprises 15 residues. CDR3 in DNA: TGTGCCAGCAGTCCGCTGGACAGGGGGCCGGCTGAAGCTTTCTTT. Protein: CASSPLDRGPAEAFF.

This chain links TRBV11-2 with TRBJ2-1, with D maybe TRBD2 (5 bases). Germline CDR1 reads SGHAT; CDR2 reads FQNNGV. There are 15 residues in the CDR3. Between the trimmed V and J ends, which lost 5 bases and 8 bases, there was a span of 19 bases. CDR3 sequence (DNA): TGTGCCAGCAGCCCCCGGGGTATGCCGGGCGATGAGCAGTTCTTC. Its translation is CASSPRGMPGDEQFF.

This clonotype was counted only a few times. The chain couples TRBV7-2 to TRBJ2-7, with 9 bases matching TRBD1. The ends lost 5 bases at V and 9 bases at J; junction bases unmatched: 14. CDR3 length: 15 residues. Germline V gene lookup returns CDR1 SGHTA and CDR2 FQGNSA. The CDR3 DNA reads TGTGCCAGCAGCCCACCCGGGACAGGGAGAAGACGGCAGTACTTC. Translating it yields CASSPPGTGRRRQYF.

The chain combines TRBV12-3 or TRBV12-4 with TRBJ2-5; TRBD2 might be the D (5 bases). The V and J ends lost 5 bases and 5 bases respectively, with 21 bases between them. This CDR3 comprises 16 residues. The CDR3 region has the DNA TGTGCCAGCAGTCCACAAACCGGGAAAAAGTTGGAGACCCAGTACTTC. It specifies CASSPQTGKKLETQYF.

This clonotype came up a few times. This chain uses TRBV6-5 with TRBJ1-4; no firm D call. The V end was cut by 2 bases, the J end by 8 bases, with 15 bases between. The CDR3 covers 15 residues. Germline CDR1 and CDR2: MNHEY and SVGAGI. Written as DNA, the CDR3 is TGTGCCAGCAGTTACGAGGGAGGAGTATGGGAAAAACTGTTTTTT. Translation gives CASSYEGGVWEKLFF.

This clonotype showed up just a few times. At one boundary the junction diverges from the germline segment, which might be a read error. The gene calls are TRBV11-2 and TRBJ2-5; no clear D. Germline V gene lookup returns CDR1 SGHAT and CDR2 FQNNGV. CDR3 size: 11 residues. CDR3 nucleotides: TGTGCCAGCAGTTTTCAAGAGGCCCAGTACTTC. It yields the protein CASSFQEAQYF.

This clonotype was found a few times. The V and J genes are TRBV4-1 and TRBJ2-7; unclear D gene. The germline V and J ends were trimmed by 0 bases and 3 bases, with 9 bases remaining between them. Germline V gene lookup returns CDR1 MGHRA and CDR2 YSYEKL. The CDR3 has 14 amino acids. The CDR3 region has the DNA TGCGCCAGCAGCCAAGACCCAGGAAGCTACGAGCAGTACTTC. It yields the protein CASSQDPGSYEQYF.